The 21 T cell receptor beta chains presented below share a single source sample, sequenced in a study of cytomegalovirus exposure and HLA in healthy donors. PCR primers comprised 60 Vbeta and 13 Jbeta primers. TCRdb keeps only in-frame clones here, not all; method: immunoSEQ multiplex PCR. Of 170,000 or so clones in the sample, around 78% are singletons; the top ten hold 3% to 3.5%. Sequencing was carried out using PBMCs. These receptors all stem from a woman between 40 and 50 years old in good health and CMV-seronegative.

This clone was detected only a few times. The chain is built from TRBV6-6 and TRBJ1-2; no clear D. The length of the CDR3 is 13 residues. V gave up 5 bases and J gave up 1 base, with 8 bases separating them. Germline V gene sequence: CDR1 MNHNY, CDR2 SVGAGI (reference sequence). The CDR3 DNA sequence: TGTGCCAGCAGTGTCAAGCTTAACTATGGCTACACCTTC. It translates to CASSVKLNYGYTF.

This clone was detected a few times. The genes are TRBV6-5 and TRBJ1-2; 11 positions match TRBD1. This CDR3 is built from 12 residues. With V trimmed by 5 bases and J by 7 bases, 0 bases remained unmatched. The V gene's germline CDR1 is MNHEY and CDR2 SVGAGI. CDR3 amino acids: CASSGQGAGYTF. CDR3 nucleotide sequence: TGTGCCAGCAGTGGACAGGGGGCTGGCTACACCTTC.

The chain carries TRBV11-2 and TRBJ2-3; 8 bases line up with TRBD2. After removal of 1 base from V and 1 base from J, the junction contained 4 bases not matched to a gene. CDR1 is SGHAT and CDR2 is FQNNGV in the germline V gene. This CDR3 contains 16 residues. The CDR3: CASSLVSGVGTDTQYF. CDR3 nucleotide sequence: TGTGCCAGCAGCTTAGTTAGCGGGGTGGGCACAGATACGCAGTATTTT.

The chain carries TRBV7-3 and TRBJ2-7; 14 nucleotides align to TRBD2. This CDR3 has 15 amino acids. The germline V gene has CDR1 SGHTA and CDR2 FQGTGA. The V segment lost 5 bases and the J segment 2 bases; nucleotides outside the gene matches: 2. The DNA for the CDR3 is TGTGCCAGCAGCCCGACTAGCGGGGGGGCCTACGAGCAGTACTTC. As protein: CASSPTSGGAYEQYF.

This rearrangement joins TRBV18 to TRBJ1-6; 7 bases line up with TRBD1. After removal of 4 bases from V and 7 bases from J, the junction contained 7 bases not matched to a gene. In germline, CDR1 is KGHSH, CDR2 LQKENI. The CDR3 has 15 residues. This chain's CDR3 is CASSRQGGGNSPLHF. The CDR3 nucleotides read TGTGCCAGCTCACGACAGGGAGGAGGAAATTCACCCCTCCACTTT.

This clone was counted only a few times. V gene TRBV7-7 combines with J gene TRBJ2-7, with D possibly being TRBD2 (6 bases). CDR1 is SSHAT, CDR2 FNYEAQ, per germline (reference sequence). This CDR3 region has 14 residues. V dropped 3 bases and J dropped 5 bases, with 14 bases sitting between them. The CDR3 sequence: CASSLSGAGDEQYF. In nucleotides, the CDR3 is TGTGCCAGCAGCTTGAGTGGAGCGGGTGACGAGCAGTACTTC.

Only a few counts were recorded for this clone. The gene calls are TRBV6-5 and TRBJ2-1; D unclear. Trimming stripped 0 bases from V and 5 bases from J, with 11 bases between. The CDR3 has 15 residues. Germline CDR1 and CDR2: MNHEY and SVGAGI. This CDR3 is CASSYSARLDNEQFF. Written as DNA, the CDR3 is TGTGCCAGCAGTTACTCGGCCCGACTCGACAATGAGCAGTTCTTC.

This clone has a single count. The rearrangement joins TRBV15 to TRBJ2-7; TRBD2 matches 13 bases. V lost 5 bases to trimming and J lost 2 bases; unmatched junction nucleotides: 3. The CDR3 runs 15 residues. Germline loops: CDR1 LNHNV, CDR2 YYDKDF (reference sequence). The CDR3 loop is CATSEGTSGAYEQYF. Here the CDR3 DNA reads TGTGCCACCAGCGAGGGGACTAGCGGGGCCTACGAGCAGTACTTC.

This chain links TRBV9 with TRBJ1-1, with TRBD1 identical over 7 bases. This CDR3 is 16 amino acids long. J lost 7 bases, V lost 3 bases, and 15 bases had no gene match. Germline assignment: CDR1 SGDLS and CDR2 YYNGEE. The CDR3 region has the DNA TGTGCCAGCAGCGCCCGAATTTGGCAGGGGGGAGGTGAAGCTTTCTTT. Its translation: CASSARIWQGGGEAFF.

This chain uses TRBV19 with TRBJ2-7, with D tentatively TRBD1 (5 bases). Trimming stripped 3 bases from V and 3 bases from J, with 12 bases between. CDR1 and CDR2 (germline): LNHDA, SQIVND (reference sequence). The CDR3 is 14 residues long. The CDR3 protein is CASSIPGPHYEQYF. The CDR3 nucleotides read TGTGCCAGTAGTATCCCAGGGCCCCACTACGAGCAGTACTTC.

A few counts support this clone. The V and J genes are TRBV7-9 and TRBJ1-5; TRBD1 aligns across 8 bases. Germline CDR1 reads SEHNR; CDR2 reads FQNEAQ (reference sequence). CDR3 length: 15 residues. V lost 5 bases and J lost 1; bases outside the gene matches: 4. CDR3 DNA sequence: TGTGCCAGCAGCCTACGACAGGGGAGCAATCAGCCCCAGCATTTT. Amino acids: CASSLRQGSNQPQHF.

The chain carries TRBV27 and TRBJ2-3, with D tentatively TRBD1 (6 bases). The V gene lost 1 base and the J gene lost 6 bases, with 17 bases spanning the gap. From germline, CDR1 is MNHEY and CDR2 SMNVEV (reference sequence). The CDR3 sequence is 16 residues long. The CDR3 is CASSLLTGNWGDTQYF. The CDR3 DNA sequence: TGTGCCAGCAGTTTATTGACAGGCAATTGGGGTGATACGCAGTATTTT.

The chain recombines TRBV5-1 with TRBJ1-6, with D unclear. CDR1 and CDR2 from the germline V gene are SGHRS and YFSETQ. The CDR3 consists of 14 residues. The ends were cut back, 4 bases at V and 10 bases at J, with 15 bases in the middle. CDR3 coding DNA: TGCGCCAGCAGCGCGGTTGGTGACCTCTCACCCCTCCACTTT. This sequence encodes CASSAVGDLSPLHF.

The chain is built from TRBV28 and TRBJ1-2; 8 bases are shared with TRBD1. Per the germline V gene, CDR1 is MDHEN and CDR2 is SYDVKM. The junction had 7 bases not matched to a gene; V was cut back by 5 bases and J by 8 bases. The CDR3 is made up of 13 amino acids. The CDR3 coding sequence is TGTGCCAGCAGTCGACAGGGGTTCGGAGGCTACACCTTC. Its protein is CASSRQGFGGYTF.

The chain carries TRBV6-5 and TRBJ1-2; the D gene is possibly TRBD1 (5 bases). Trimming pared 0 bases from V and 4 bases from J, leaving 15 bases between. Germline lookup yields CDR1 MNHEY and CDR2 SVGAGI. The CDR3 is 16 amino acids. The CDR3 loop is CASSYSNQGPVYGYTF. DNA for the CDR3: TGTGCCAGCAGTTACTCGAATCAGGGCCCCGTCTATGGCTACACCTTC.

CDR3 nucleotide sequence: TGCGCCAGCAGCACAGGACCCGGGGAAAAACTGTTTTTT. Amino acid sequence: CASSTGPGEKLFF. The chain uses TRBV5-1 and TRBJ1-4; a weak D match, TRBD1 (5 bases). V dropped 4 bases and J dropped 8 bases, with 12 bases sitting between them. The CDR3 has 13 amino acids. Germline V gene sequence: CDR1 SGHRS, CDR2 YFSETQ.

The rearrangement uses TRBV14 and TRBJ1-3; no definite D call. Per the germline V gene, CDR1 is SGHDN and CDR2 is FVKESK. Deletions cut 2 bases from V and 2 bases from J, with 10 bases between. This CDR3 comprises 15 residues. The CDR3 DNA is TGTGCCAGCAGCCAACTGGTAGAAGCTGGAAACACCATATATTTT. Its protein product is CASSQLVEAGNTIYF.

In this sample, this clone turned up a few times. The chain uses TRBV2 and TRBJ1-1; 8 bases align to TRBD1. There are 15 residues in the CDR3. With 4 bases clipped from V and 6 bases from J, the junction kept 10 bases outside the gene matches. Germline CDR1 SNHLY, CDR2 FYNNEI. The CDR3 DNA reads TGTGCCAGCAGTGTAAGGGGACAGGTCTCCCCTGAAGCTTTCTTT. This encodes CASSVRGQVSPEAFF.

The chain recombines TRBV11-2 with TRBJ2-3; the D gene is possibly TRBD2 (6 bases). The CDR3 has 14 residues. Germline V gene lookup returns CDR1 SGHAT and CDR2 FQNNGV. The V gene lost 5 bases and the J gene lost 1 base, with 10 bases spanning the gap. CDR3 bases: TGTGCCAGCAGCCAGGAGCGGGGCACAGATACGCAGTATTTT. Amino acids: CASSQERGTDTQYF.

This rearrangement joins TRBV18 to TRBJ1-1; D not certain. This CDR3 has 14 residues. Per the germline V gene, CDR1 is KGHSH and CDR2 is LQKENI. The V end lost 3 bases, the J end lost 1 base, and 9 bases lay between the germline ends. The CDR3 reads CASSPVARNTEAFF. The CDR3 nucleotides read TGTGCCAGCTCACCGGTAGCTCGGAACACTGAAGCTTTCTTT.

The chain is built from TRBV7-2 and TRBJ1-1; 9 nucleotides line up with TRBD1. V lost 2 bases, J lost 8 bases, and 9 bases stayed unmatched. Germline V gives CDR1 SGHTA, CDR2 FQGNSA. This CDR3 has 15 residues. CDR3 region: CASSLSATGGREAFF. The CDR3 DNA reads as TGTGCCAGCAGCTTAAGTGCGACAGGGGGTCGCGAAGCTTTCTTT.